The rows below give T cell receptor beta chains drawn from one sample of a study of T cell responses to AZD1222 COVID-19 vaccine. TCRdb keeps only in-frame clones here, not all; method: immunoSEQ multiplex PCR. The top ten hold over 2% of the sample, which has 75,000 to 100,000 clones, approximately 88% seen once. The starting material was peripheral blood, obtained on day 0 of AZD1222 vaccination. These receptors were taken from an adult in good health. Each CDR3 is given with its conserved first and last residue. The D gene is left open where the match is weak. The size entry is marked missing in some rows and otherwise reads once, few, many or a size class.

length: 14; D: TRBD1; V: TRBV7-2; J: TRBJ1-6; size: NA; CDR3: CASSFGQGASPLHF; DNA: TGTGCCAGCAGCTTCGGACAGGGGGCCTCACCCCTCCACTTT
length: 13; D: TRBD1; V: TRBV30; J: TRBJ1-1; size: few; CDR3: CAWTTGGYSEAFF; DNA: TGTGCCTGGACGACAGGGGGCTATTCTGAAGCTTTCTTT
length: 15; D: NA; V: TRBV2; J: TRBJ2-1; size: NA; CDR3: CASSEARLTRGEQFF; DNA: TGTGCCAGCAGTGAAGCGCGCCTAACCCGGGGTGAGCAGTTCTTC
length: 18; D: TRBD1; V: TRBV4-2; J: TRBJ1-3; size: NA; CDR3: CASSQHLPGQVYGDTIYF; DNA: TGTGCCAGCAGCCAACACCTCCCCGGACAGGTCTACGGGGACACCATATATTTT
length: 14; D: NA; V: TRBV19; J: TRBJ1-2; size: NA; CDR3: CASSPGGFGYGYTF; DNA: TGTGCCAGTAGCCCGGGGGGGTTCGGCTATGGCTACACCTTC
length: 16; D: NA; V: TRBV10-3; J: TRBJ1-3; size: NA; CDR3: CAIRPPGLATGNTIYF; DNA: TGTGCCATCAGACCCCCGGGCCTCGCCACTGGAAACACCATATATTTT
length: 13; D: NA; V: TRBV13; J: TRBJ2-1; size: NA; CDR3: CASSLGLRDEQFF; DNA: TGTGCCAGCAGCTTAGGCCTAAGAGATGAGCAGTTCTTC
length: 15; D: NA; V: TRBV7-3; J: TRBJ1-2; size: NA; CDR3: CASSPWDSNFEGYTF; DNA: TGTGCCAGCAGCCCCTGGGACTCCAATTTCGAGGGCTACACCTTC
length: 14; D: NA; V: TRBV11-2; J: TRBJ2-3; size: NA; CDR3: CASSLGPSADTQYF; DNA: TGTGCCAGCAGCCTCGGACCTTCCGCGGATACGCAGTATTTT
length: 16; D: TRBD1; V: TRBV25-1; J: TRBJ1-4; size: NA; CDR3: CASSDSLRQGDEKLFF; DNA: TGTGCCAGCAGTGACAGCCTCCGACAGGGGGATGAAAAACTGTTTTTT
length: 14; D: NA; V: TRBV10-3; J: TRBJ1-2; size: NA; CDR3: CAISESWSLYGYTF; DNA: TGTGCCATCAGTGAGTCTTGGTCCCTTTATGGCTACACCTTC
length: 12; D: NA; V: TRBV7-3; J: TRBJ2-1; size: NA; CDR3: CASSQVGREQFF; DNA: TGTGCCAGCAGCCAAGTGGGACGTGAGCAGTTCTTC
length: 16; D: TRBD2; V: TRBV3-1/TRBV3-2; J: TRBJ2-7; size: NA; CDR3: CASSQPGLAGSYEQYF; DNA: TGTGCCAGCAGCCAACCGGGACTAGCGGGAAGCTACGAGCAGTACTTC
length: 11; D: NA; V: TRBV5-3; J: TRBJ1-1; size: NA; CDR3: CARSLGPEAFF; DNA: TGTGCCAGAAGCTTGGGGCCTGAAGCTTTCTTT
length: 13; D: NA; V: TRBV19; J: TRBJ1-1; size: NA; CDR3: CASSDTGKTEAFF; DNA: TGTGCCAGTAGTGACACAGGGAAAACTGAAGCTTTCTTT
length: 14; D: NA; V: TRBV5-1; J: TRBJ2-7; size: NA; CDR3: CASSLGSQGYEQYF; DNA: TGCGCCAGCAGCTTGGGCTCACAGGGCTACGAGCAGTACTTC
length: 14; D: NA; V: TRBV6-5; J: TRBJ1-2; size: NA; CDR3: CASSFAQGYYGYTF; DNA: TGTGCCAGCAGTTTTGCGCAGGGGTACTATGGCTACACCTTC
length: 15; D: NA; V: TRBV19; J: TRBJ1-1; size: once; CDR3: CASSIGPNKYTEAFF; DNA: TGTGCCAGTAGTATAGGTCCGAATAAATACACTGAAGCTTTCTTT
length: 12; D: NA; V: TRBV11-2; J: TRBJ1-2; size: NA; CDR3: CASSLRPGGYTF; DNA: TGTGCCAGCAGCTTAAGACCGGGTGGCTACACCTTC
length: 17; D: TRBD2; V: TRBV3-1/TRBV3-2; J: TRBJ2-1; size: NA; CDR3: CASSQDPGRASYNEQFF; DNA: TGTGCCAGCAGCCAAGACCCCGGGAGGGCCTCCTACAATGAGCAGTTCTTC
length: 15; D: NA; V: TRBV5-6; J: TRBJ1-4; size: NA; CDR3: CASSLGTAYNEKLFF; DNA: TGTGCCAGCAGCTTGGGGACAGCGTATAATGAAAAACTGTTTTTT
length: 15; D: NA; V: TRBV6-1; J: TRBJ2-7; size: NA; CDR3: CASSERVAESYEQYF; DNA: TGTGCCAGCAGTGAACGGGTAGCGGAATCCTACGAGCAGTACTTC